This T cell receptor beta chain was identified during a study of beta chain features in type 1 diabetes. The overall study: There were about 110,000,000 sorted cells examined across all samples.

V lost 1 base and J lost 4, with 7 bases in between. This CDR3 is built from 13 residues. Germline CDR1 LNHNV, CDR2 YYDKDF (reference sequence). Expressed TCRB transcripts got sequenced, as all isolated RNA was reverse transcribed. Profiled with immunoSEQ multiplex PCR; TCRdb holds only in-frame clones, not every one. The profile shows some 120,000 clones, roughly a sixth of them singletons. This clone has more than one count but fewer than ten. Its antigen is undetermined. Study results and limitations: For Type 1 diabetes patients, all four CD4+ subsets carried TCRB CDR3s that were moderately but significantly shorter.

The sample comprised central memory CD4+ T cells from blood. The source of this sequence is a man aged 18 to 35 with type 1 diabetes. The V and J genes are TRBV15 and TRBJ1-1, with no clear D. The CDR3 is CATSRVVGTEAFF. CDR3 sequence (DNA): TGTGCCACCAGCAGAGTAGTAGGCACTGAAGCTTTCTTT.